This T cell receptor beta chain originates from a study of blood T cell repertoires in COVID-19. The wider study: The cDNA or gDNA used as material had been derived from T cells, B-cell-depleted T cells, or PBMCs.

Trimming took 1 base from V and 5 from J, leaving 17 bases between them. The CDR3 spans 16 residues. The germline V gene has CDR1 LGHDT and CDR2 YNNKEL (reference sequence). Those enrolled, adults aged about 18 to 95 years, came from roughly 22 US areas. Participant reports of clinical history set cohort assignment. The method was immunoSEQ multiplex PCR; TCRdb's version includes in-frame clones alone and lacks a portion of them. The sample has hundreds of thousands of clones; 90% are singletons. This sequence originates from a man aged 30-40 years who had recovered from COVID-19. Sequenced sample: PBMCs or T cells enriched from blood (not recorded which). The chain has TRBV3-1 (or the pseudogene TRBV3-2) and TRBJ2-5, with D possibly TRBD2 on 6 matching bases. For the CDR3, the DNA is TGTGCCAGCAGCCAAGCGGTGGGGGGTGGTGGGGAGACCCAGTACTTC. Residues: CASSQAVGGGGETQYF.